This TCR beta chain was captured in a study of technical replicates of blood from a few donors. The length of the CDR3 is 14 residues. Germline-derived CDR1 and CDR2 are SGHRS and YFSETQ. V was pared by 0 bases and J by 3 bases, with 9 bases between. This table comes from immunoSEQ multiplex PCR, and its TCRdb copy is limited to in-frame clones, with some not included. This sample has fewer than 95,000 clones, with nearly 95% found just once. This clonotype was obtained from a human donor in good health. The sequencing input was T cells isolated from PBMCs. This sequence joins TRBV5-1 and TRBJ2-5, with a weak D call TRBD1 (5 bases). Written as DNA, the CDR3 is TGCGCCAGCAGCTTGGGCAGGGCGAAAGAGACCCAGTACTTC. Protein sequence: CASSLGRAKETQYF.